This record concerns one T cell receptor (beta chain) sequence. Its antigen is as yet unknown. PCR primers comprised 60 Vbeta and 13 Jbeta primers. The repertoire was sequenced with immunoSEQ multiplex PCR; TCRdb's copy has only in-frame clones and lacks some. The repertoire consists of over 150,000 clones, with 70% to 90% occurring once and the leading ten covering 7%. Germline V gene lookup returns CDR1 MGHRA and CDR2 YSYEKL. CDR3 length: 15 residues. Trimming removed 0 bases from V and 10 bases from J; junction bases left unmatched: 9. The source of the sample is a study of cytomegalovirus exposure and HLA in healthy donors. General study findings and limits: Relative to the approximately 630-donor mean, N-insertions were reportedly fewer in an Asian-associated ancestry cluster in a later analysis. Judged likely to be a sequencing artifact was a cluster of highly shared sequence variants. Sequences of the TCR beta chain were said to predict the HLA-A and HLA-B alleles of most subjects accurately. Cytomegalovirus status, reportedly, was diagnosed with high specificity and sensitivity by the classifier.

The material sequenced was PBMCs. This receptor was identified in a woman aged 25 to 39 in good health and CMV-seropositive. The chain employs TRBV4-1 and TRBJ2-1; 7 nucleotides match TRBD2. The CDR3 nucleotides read TGCGCCAGCAGCCAAGACACTTATGGACTAGTCGAGCAGTTCTTC. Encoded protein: CASSQDTYGLVEQFF.